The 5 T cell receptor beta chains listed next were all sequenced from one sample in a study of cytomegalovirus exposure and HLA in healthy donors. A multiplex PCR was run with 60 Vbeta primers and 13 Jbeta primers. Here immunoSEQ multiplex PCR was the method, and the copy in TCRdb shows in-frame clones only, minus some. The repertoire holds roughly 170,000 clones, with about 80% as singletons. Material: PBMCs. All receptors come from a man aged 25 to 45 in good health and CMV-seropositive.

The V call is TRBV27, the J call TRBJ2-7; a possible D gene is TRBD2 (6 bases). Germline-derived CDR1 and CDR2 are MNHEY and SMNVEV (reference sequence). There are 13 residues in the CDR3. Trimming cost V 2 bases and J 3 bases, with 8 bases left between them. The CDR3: CASSLTSNYEQYF. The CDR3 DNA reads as TGTGCCAGCAGTTTAACTAGCAACTACGAGCAGTACTTC.

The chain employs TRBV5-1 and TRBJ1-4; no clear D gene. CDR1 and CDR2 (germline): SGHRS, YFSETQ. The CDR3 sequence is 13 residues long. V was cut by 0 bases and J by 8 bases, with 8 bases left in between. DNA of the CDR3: TGCGCCAGCAGCTTGGCGGCCGGGGAAAAACTGTTTTTT. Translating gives CASSLAAGEKLFF. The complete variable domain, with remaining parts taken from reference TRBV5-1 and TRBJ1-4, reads KAGVTQTPRYLIKTRGQQVTLSCSPISGHRSVSWYQQTPGQGLQFLFEYFSETQRNKGNFPGRFSGRQFSNSRSEMNVSTLELGDSALYLCASSLAAGEKLFFGSGTQLSVL.

CDR3 bases: TGTGCCTGGAGTTTAGCCTTATCTGGGGCCAACGTCCTGACTTTC. Protein sequence: CAWSLALSGANVLTF. The chain is built from TRBV30 and TRBJ2-6; D unclear. This CDR3 contains 15 residues. Germline V lookup: CDR1 GTSNPN, CDR2 SVGIG (reference sequence). The V gene lost 2 bases and the J gene lost 1 base, with 9 bases spanning the gap.

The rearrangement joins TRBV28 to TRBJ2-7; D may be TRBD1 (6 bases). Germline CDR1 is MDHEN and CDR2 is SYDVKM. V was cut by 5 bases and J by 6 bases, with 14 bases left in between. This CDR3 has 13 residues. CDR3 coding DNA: TGTGCCAGCAGTCCGCACAGGGTCGGCGAGCAGTACTTC. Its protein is CASSPHRVGEQYF.

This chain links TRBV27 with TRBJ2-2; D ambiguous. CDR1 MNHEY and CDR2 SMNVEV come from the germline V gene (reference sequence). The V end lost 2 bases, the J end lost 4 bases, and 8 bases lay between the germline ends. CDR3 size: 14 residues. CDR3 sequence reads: CASSLVGSTGELFF. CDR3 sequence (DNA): TGTGCCAGCAGTTTAGTCGGGTCCACCGGGGAGCTGTTTTTT.